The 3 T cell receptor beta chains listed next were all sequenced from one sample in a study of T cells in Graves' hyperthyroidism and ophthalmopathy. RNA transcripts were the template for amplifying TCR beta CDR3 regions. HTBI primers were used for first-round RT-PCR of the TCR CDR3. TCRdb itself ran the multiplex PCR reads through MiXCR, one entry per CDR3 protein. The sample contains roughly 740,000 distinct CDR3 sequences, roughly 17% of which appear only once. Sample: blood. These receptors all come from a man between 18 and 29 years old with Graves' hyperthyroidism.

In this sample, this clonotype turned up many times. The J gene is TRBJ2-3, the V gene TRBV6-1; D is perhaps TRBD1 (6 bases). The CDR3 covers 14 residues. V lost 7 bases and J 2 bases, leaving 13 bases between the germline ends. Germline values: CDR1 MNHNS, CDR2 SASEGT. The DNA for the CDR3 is TGTGCCAGCAATCGGGACACTAACACAGATACGCAGTATTTT. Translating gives CASNRDTNTDTQYF.

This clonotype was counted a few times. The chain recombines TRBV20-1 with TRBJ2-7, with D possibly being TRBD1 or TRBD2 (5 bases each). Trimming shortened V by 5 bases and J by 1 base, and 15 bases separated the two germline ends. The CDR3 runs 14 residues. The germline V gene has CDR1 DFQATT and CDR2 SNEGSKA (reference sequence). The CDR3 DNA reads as TGCAGTGCTCCCCACGGGGCCTTTTCCTACGAGCAGTACTTC. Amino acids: CSAPHGAFSYEQYF.

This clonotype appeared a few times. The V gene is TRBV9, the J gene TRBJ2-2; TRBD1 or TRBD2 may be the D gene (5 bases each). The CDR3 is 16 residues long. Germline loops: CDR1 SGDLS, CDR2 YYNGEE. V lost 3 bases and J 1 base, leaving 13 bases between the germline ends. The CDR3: CASSGNEGRNTGELFF. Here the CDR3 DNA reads TGTGCCAGCAGCGGGAACGAGGGGAGGAACACCGGGGAGCTGTTTTTT.